The 11 T cell receptor beta chains below come from one sample, sequenced in a study of blood T cell repertoires in COVID-19. Method: immunoSEQ multiplex PCR; TCRdb's copy keeps in-frame clones and lacks some. The repertoire has roughly 170,000 clones, almost 80% of them found once; the top ten carry roughly 17%. The sequencing input was PBMCs or T cells enriched from blood (not recorded which). The receptors come from a woman aged 45-60 years who had recovered from COVID-19.

V and J are TRBV19 and TRBJ1-4, with 7 bases fitting TRBD1. Germline V CDR1 and CDR2: LNHDA, SQIVND (reference sequence). The length of the CDR3 is 19 residues. Losses at the gene ends were 3 bases for V and 4 bases for J; bases not matched to a gene: 17. In DNA, the CDR3 is TGTGCCAGTAGTATTCCCCCGTCGATTCTACAGGGGATTAATGAAAAACTGTTTTTT. As protein: CASSIPPSILQGINEKLFF.

V is TRBV4-3 and J is TRBJ2-3; 9 bases fit TRBD2. Germline CDR1 LGHNA, CDR2 YSLEER. The CDR3 is made up of 16 amino acids. J gave up 2 bases and V 3 bases, and 6 bases lay outside the gene matches. The CDR3 sequence: CASSQGLAGSTDTQYF. The DNA of the CDR3 is TGCGCCAGCAGCCAGGGCCTAGCGGGGTCCACAGATACGCAGTATTTT.

This chain's CDR3 is CASSTRTGCDSQYF. The DNA of the CDR3 is TGTGCCAGCAGCACAAGGACAGGGTGTGATTCGCAGTATTTT. The chain joins TRBV21-1 to TRBJ2-3; the table's TRBD1 call for D was not verified on the DNA. TRBV21-1 is shown as a pseudogene. CDR3 length: 14 residues.

This clone was counted between two and nine times. V and J are TRBV15 and TRBJ2-7, with D tentatively TRBD2 (6 bases). Germline lookup yields CDR1 LNHNV and CDR2 YYDKDF (reference sequence). The V end lost 0 bases, the J end lost 5 bases, and 14 bases lay between the germline ends. The length of the CDR3 is 15 residues. The chain's CDR3 is CATSRDIGGGHEQYF. The CDR3 nucleotides are TGTGCCACCAGCAGAGATATCGGGGGAGGTCACGAGCAGTACTTC.

The chain combines TRBV28 with TRBJ1-6, with D unclear. This CDR3 has 13 amino acids. Germline CDR1 and CDR2: MDHEN and SYDVKM. Trimming took off 6 bases at V and 9 bases at J, with 12 bases between the two ends. The CDR3 loop reads CASRPGLVSPLHF. The CDR3 DNA sequence: TGTGCCAGCAGACCAGGACTCGTTTCACCCCTCCACTTT.

The rearrangement uses TRBV11-3 and TRBJ2-3; D gene ambiguous. Germline V gene sequence: CDR1 SGHNT, CDR2 YENEEA. With 5 bases removed from V and 0 bases from J, the gap between germline ends came to 12 bases. This CDR3 spans 15 amino acids. CDR3 amino acids: CASSPGVGSTDTQYF. In DNA form, the CDR3 reads TGTGCCAGCAGCCCCGGTGTCGGTAGCACAGATACGCAGTATTTT. The full variable domain, its missing parts supplied by reference TRBV11-3 and TRBJ2-3, is EAGVVQSPRYKIIEKKQPVAFWCNPISGHNTLYWYLQNLGQGPELLIRYENEEAVDDSQLPKDRFSAERLKGVDSTLKIQPAELGDSAVYLCASSPGVGSTDTQYFGPGTRLTVL.

The DNA for the CDR3 is TGTGCCAGCAGGCCAAGGAGGGGCCACTCCTACGAGCAGTACTTC. Translating it yields CASRPRRGHSYEQYF. The chain is built from TRBV6-5 and TRBJ2-7; D perhaps matches TRBD2 (6 bases). Trimming took off 6 bases at V and 0 bases at J, with 15 bases between the two ends. The V gene's germline CDR1 is MNHEY and CDR2 SVGAGI. The CDR3 covers 15 residues.

The CDR3 bases are TGTGCCAGTCGCGGGACAGGGGTGCCCGGGGAGCTGTTTTTT. Translation: CASRGTGVPGELFF. This rearrangement joins TRBV19 to TRBJ2-2, with TRBD1 matching over 10 bases. V gave up 8 bases and J gave up 6 bases; unmatched junction bases: 6. CDR3 size: 14 residues. CDR1 LNHDA and CDR2 SQIVND come from the germline V gene (reference sequence).

The V call is TRBV25-1, the J call TRBJ2-4; no clear D. CDR3 length equals 13 residues. V shed 5 bases and J shed 7 bases, with 12 bases lying between them. Germline CDR1 and CDR2: MGHDK and SYGVNS. CDR3 protein: CASSPPGRNIQYF. The CDR3 nucleotides read TGTGCCAGCAGTCCCCCGGGTAGGAACATTCAGTACTTC.

This chain uses TRBV7-2 with TRBJ1-2; TRBD1 might be the D (6 bases). This CDR3 has 12 residues. CDR1 and CDR2 (germline): SGHTA, FQGNSA. V lost 2 bases to trimming and J lost 8 bases, with 9 bases between them. The CDR3 sequence: CASSLNREGYTF. The CDR3 region has the DNA TGTGCCAGCAGCTTAAACAGGGAAGGCTACACCTTC.

This clone showed up many times. V and J are TRBV7-8 and TRBJ2-7, with 7 bases identical to TRBD1. This CDR3 has 15 residues. Germline assignment: CDR1 SGHVS and CDR2 FQNEAQ. The V gene end was trimmed by 5 bases and the J gene end by 1 base; junction bases not matched to a gene: 8. CDR3 residues: CASSPRQGPSYEQYF. The CDR3 bases are TGTGCCAGCAGCCCCCGACAGGGACCGTCCTACGAGCAGTACTTC.